This TCR beta chain was sequenced for a study of shared clonotypes between healthy human individuals. Study-level points and caveats: Limited genetic and exposure-history diversity came from having few donors. Relative to their counterparts shared across all four donors, non-shared clonotypes exhibited diminished generation probabilities.

CD4+ cells were split into CD45RA+ naive and CD45RA-negative memory subsets. Using immunoSEQ multiplex PCR, the repertoire was profiled, and TCRdb retains in-frame clones only, with some absent. The table has 2.3 million or so clones, roughly 93% seen once; the top ten hold 0.39%. As concerns this clone: What it binds is unknown.

The source material was naive CD4+ T cells from PBMCs. Subset given: CD45RA+ positively selected. The receptor was derived from a man younger than 30 in good health. Some clones in this sample may be carry-over from other donors' samples.

CDR3 DNA: TGTGCCAGCAGTCTCCTGATGAGGTACAGGGAGGGCGGGAACATTCAGTACTTC. Residues: CASSLLMRYREGGNIQYF. The chain couples TRBV28 to TRBJ2-4; tentative D call: TRBD2 (7 bases). CDR1 is MDHEN and CDR2 is SYDVKM in the germline V gene. The CDR3 contains 18 residues. Deletions cut 5 bases from V and 7 bases from J, with 27 bases between.